This T cell receptor (beta chain) was captured by sequencing in a study of T cell responses to AZD1222 COVID-19 vaccine. Study observations and caveats: Once two AZD1222 doses were given, Spike-specific TCR breadth and depth went up. Across the whole spike, CD4 TCRs peaked at regions 160-218 and 743-854. Regions left unmutated in variants are reportedly the target of nearly half of spike-specific TCRs. White British people made up most donors, females outnumbered males, and clonal diversity was possibly underestimated.

Libraries were prepared by immunoSEQ multiplex PCR; TCRdb keeps only in-frame clonotypes and omits some of them. The sample shows about 140,000 clones, roughly 92% of them seen only once. Germline-derived CDR1 and CDR2 are SGHDN and FVKESK. Trimming removed 3 bases at V and 4 bases at J, with 15 bases between. CDR3 size: 15 residues. This clone was picked up a small number of times. No antigen is known for it. The chain links TRBV14 to TRBJ1-1; tentative D call: TRBD1 (6 bases). Sequenced here: peripheral blood, sampled on day 0 of AZD1222 vaccination. This sequence originates from an adult in good health. The CDR3 DNA follows: TGTGCCAGCAGCCATCAAAGGGGGTGGATCACTGAAGCTTTCTTT. Translating gives CASSHQRGWITEAFF.